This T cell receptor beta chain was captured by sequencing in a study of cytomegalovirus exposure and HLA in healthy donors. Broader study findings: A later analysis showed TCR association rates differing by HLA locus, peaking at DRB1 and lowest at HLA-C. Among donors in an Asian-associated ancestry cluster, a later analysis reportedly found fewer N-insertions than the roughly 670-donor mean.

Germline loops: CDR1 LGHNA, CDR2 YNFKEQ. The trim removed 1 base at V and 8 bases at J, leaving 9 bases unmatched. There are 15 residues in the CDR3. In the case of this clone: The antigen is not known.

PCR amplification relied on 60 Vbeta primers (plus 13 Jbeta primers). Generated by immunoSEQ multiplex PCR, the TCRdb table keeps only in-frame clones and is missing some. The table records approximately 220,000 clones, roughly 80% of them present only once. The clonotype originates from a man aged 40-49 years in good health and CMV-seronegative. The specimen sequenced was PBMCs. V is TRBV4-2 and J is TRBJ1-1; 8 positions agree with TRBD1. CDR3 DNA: TGTGCCAGCAGCCAAGGAGTCAACAGGGGGGCGGAAGCTTTCTTT. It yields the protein CASSQGVNRGAEAFF.